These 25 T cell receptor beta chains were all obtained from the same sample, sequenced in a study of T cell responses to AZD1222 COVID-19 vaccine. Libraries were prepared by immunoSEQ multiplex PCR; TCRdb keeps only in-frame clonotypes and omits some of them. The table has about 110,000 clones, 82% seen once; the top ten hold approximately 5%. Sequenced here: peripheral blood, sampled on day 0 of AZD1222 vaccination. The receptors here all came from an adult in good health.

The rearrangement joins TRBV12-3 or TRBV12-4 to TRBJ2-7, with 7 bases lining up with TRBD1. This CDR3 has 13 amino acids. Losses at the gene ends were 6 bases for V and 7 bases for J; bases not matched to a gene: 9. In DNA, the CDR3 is TGTGCCAGCAGCTACGGACAGGACCGAGAGCAGTACTTC. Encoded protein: CASSYGQDREQYF.

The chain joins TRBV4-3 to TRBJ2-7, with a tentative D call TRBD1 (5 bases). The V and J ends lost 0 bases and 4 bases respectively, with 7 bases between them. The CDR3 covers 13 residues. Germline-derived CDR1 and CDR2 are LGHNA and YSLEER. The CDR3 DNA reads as TGCGCCAGCAGCCAAGATCAGGGTTACGAGCAGTACTTC. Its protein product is CASSQDQGYEQYF.

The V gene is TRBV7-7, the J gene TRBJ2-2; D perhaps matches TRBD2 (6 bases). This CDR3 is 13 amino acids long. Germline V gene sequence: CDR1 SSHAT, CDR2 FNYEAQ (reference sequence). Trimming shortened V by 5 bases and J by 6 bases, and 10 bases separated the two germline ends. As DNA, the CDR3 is TGTGCCAGCAGCCCACCGGGGGCCGGGGAGCTGTTTTTT. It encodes CASSPPGAGELFF. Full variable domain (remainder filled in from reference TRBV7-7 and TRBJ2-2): GAGVSQSPRYKVTKRGQDVTLRCDPISSHATLYWYQQALGQGPEFLTYFNYEAQPDKSGLPSDRFSAERPEGSISTLTIQRTEQRDSAMYRCASSPPGAGELFFGEGSRLTVL.

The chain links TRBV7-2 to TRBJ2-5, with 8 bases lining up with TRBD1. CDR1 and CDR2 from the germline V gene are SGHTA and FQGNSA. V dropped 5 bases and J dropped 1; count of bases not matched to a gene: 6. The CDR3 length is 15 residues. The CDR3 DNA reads TGTGCCAGCAGCGGTAGGACAGGGAGCCAAGAGACCCAGTACTTC. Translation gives CASSGRTGSQETQYF.

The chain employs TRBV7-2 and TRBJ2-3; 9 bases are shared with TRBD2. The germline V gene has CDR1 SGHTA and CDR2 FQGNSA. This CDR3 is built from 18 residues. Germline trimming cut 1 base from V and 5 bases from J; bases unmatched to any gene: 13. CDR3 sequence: CASSLGRGGARPGDTQYF. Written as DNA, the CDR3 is TGTGCCAGCAGCTTAGGCCGCGGGGGGGCTAGGCCCGGAGATACGCAGTATTTT.

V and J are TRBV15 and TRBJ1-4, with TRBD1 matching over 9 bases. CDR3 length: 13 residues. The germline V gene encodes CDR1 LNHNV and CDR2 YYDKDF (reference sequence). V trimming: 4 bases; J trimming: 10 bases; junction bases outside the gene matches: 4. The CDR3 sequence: CATSNGTGRKLFF. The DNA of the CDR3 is TGTGCCACCAGCAACGGGACAGGGAGAAAACTGTTTTTT.

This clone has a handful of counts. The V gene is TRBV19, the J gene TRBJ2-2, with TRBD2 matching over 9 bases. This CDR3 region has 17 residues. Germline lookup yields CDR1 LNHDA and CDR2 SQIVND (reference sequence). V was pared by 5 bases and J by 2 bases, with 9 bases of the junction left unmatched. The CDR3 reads CASSGNSGGLNTGELFF. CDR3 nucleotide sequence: TGTGCCAGTAGTGGTAATAGCGGGGGCCTCAACACCGGGGAGCTGTTTTTT.

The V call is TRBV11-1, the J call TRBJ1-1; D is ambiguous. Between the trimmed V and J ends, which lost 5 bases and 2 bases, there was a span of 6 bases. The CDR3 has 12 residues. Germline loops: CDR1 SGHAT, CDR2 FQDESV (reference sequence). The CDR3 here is CASSLLNTEAFF. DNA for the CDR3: TGTGCCAGCAGCCTCCTAAACACTGAAGCTTTCTTT.

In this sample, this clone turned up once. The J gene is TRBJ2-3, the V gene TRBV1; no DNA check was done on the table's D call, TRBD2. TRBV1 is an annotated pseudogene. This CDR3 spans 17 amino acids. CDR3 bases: TGCACCAGCAGCCAAGAATCGGCGGGGGGGGTCACAGATACGCAGTATTTT. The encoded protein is CTSSQESAGGVTDTQYF.

The CDR3 DNA is TGTGCCACCAGTGATCCGCCTAGAAATGAGCAGTTCTTC. This sequence encodes CATSDPPRNEQFF. This rearrangement joins TRBV24-1 to TRBJ2-1, with D unclear. Per germline, CDR1 KGHDR and CDR2 SFDVKD. V was shortened by 3 bases and J by 7 bases, with 9 bases between the two germline ends. The CDR3 spans 13 residues.

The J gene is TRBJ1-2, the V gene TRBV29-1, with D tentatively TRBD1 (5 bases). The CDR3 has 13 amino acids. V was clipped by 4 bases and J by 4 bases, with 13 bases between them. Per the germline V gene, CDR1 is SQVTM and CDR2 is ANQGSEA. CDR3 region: CSVVSRGGYGYTF. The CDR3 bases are TGCAGCGTTGTGTCTAGGGGAGGCTATGGCTACACCTTC.

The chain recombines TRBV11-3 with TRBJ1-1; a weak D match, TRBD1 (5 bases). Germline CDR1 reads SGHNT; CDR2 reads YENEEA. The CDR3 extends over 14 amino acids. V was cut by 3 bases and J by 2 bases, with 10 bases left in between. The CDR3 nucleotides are TGTGCCAGCAGCTTCTTAAGGGGAAACACTGAAGCTTTCTTT. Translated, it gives CASSFLRGNTEAFF.

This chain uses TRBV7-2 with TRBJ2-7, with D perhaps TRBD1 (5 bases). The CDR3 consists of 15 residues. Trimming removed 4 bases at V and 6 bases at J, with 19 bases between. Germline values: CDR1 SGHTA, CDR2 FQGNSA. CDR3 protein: CASSSWASGAAEQYF. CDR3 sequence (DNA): TGTGCCAGCAGCTCTTGGGCCAGTGGGGCCGCCGAGCAGTACTTC.

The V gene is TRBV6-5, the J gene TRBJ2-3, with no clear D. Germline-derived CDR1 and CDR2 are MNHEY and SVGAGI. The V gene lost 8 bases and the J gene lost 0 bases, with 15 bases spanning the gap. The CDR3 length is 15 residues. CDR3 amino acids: CASGSAYRSTDTQYF. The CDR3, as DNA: TGTGCCAGCGGTTCGGCATATCGTAGCACAGATACGCAGTATTTT.

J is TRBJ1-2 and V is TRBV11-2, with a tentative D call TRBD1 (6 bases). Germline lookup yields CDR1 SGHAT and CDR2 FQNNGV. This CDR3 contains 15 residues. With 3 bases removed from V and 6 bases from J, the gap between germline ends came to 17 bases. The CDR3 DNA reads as TGTGCCAGCAGCTTGACCATGAGGGGGTACGATGGCTACACCTTC. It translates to CASSLTMRGYDGYTF.

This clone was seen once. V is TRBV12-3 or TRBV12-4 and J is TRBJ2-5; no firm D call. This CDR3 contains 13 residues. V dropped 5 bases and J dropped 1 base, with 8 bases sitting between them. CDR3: CASSASPQETQYF. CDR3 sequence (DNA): TGTGCCAGCAGTGCTTCCCCCCAAGAGACCCAGTACTTC.

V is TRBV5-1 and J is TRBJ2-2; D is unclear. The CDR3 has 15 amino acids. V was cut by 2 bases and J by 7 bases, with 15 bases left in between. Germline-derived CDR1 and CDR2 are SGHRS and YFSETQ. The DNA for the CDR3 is TGCGCCAGCAGCTTAAGGACGGCTGGCAGCGGGGAGCTGTTTTTT. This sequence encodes CASSLRTAGSGELFF.

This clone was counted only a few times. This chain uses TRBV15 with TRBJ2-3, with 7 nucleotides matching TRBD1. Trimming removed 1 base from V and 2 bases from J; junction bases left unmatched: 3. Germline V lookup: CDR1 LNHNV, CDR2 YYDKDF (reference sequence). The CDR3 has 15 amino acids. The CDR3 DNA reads TGTGCCACCAGCAGAGTCGACAGGGTCACAGATACGCAGTATTTT. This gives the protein CATSRVDRVTDTQYF. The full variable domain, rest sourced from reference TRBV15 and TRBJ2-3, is DAMVIQNPRYQVTQFGKPVTLSCSQTLNHNVMYWYQQKSSQAPKLLFHYYDKDFNNEADTPDNFQSRRPNTSFCFLDIRSPGLGDTAMYLCATSRVDRVTDTQYFGPGTRLTVL.

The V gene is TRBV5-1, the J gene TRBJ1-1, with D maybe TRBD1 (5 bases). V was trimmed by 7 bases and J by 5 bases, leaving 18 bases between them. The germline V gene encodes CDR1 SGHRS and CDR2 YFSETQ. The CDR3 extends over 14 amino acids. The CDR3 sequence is CASLPTTEGTEAFF. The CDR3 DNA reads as TGCGCCAGCCTACCTACGACAGAGGGGACTGAAGCTTTCTTT.

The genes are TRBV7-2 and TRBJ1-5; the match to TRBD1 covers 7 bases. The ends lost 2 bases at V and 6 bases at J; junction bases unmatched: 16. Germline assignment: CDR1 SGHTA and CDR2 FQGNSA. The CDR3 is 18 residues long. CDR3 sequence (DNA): TGTGCCAGCAGCTTATCCGGGACAGAACTTCCAGGTGGTCAGCCCCAGCATTTT. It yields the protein CASSLSGTELPGGQPQHF.

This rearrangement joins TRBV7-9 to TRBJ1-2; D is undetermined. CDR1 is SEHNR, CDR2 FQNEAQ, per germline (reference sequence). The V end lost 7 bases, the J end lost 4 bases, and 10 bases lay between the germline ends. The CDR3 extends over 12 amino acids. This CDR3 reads CASTLGSYGYTF. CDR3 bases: TGTGCCAGCACGTTAGGGAGCTATGGCTACACCTTC. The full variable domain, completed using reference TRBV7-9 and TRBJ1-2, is DTGVSQNPRHKITKRGQNVTFRCDPISEHNRLYWYRQTLGQGPEFLTYFQNEAQLEKSRLLSDRFSAERPKGSFSTLEIQRTEQGDSAMYLCASTLGSYGYTFGSGTRLTVV.

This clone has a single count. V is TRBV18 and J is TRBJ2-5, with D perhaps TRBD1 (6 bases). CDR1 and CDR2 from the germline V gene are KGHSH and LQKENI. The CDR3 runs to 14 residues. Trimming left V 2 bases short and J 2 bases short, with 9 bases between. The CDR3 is CASSPNQGQETQYF. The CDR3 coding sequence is TGTGCCAGCTCACCAAATCAGGGGCAAGAGACCCAGTACTTC.

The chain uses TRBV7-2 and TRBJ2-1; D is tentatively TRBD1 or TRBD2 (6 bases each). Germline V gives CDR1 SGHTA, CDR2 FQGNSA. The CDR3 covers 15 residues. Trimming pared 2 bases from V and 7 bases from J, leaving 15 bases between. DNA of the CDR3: TGTGCCAGCAGCTTATTTTTTCAGGGGACTAATGAGCAGTTCTTC. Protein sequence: CASSLFFQGTNEQFF.

The CDR3 DNA sequence: TGTGCCAGCAGCTTCTCGCCTAATGGGGGCACAGATACGCAGTATTTT. Translation gives CASSFSPNGGTDTQYF. V and J are TRBV5-5 and TRBJ2-3, with unresolved D. Germline lookup yields CDR1 SGHKS and CDR2 YYEKEE (reference sequence). CDR3 size: 16 residues. The ends were cut back, 2 bases at V and 1 base at J, with 14 bases in the middle.

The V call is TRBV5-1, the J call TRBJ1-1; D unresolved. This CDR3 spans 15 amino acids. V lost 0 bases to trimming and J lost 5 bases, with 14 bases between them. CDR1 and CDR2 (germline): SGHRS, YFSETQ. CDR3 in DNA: TGCGCCAGCAGCTTGGGTGACGGGCCCGGGACTGAAGCTTTCTTT. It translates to CASSLGDGPGTEAFF. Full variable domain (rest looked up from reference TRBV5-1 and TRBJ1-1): KAGVTQTPRYLIKTRGQQVTLSCSPISGHRSVSWYQQTPGQGLQFLFEYFSETQRNKGNFPGRFSGRQFSNSRSEMNVSTLELGDSALYLCASSLGDGPGTEAFFGQGTRLTVV.